The T cell receptor (beta chain) under discussion was sequenced for a study of T-cell reconstitution after alpha-beta-depleted transplantation in children. A remark on this clonotype: Its antigen is unknown.

This sample's TCRbeta library carried unique molecular identifier barcodes. Using its own MiXCR run on the PCR reads, TCRdb lists one record per CDR3 protein. The table shows almost 600,000 distinct CDR3 sequences, with approximately 30% occurring only once. The CDR3 consists of 18 residues. Trimming left V 4 bases short and J 0 bases short, with 19 bases between. Germline CDR1 is MNHEY and CDR2 is SVGEGT. Broader study findings: Several hundred graft clones that had expanded were reportedly the source of alpha-beta T cells about two months after transplant.

This sequence was found in a boy less than two years old with Wiskott-Aldrich syndrome, due to receive a stem cell transplant. The specimen comprised PBMCs, sampled before TCRalphabeta/CD19-depleted stem cell transplant. V usage is TRBV6-2 or TRBV6-3 and J usage is TRBJ2-1, with D possibly being TRBD1 (6 bases). CDR3 loop: CASSSFLNRVNSYNEQFF. The CDR3 region has the DNA TGTGCCAGCAGTTCCTTCCTCAACAGGGTAAACTCCTACAATGAGCAGTTCTTC.